The 12 T cell receptor beta chains in this list originate from one sample, sequenced in a study of response to subunit inactivated influenza vaccine. TCRdb re-derived calls from the RT-PCR reads in MiXCR, one entry per CDR3 protein. The sample yields 500,000 to 550,000 distinct CDR3 sequences, about 8% seen once. Sequencing used PBMCs from blood, obtained less than 30 months after vaccination. The receptors come from a man aged 50 to 69 who received an inactivated influenza vaccine.

This clonotype was detected only a few times. The CDR3 sequence is CASNTGEGIGYTF. In nucleotides, the CDR3 is TGCGCCAGCAACACAGGGGAGGGTATTGGCTACACCTTC. The V call is TRBV5-1, the J call TRBJ1-2; 7 positions agree with TRBD1. The CDR3 consists of 13 residues. V gave up 6 bases and J gave up 7 bases; unmatched junction bases: 9. Germline V gene lookup returns CDR1 SGHRS and CDR2 YFSETQ.

This clonotype was found a few times. The V gene is TRBV10-3, the J gene TRBJ2-3, with a weak D call TRBD1 (6 bases). CDR1 is ENHRY, CDR2 SYGVKD, per germline. V was cut by 9 bases and J by 0 bases, with 7 bases left in between. The CDR3 is made up of 12 amino acids. The chain's CDR3 is CAIQGSTDTQYF. The CDR3, as DNA: TGTGCCATTCAGGGGAGCACAGATACGCAGTATTTT.

This clonotype was seen many times. V is TRBV7-6 and J is TRBJ2-2; the D is unclear. Germline assignment: CDR1 SGHVS and CDR2 FNYEAQ. V was cut by 5 bases and J by 3 bases, with 4 bases left in between. This CDR3 is built from 12 residues. CDR3: CASSTHTGELFF. The CDR3 nucleotides read TGTGCCAGCAGCACCCACACCGGGGAGCTGTTTTTT.

Turning to this clonotype: Without the conserved terminal phenylalanine or tryptophan, this CDR3 likely stems from a read error. The rearrangement joins TRBV4-2 to TRBJ2-3; TRBD2 matches 8 bases. In germline, CDR1 is LGHNA, CDR2 YNFKEQ. The CDR3 runs 17 residues. V gave up 0 bases and J gave up 3 bases; unmatched junction bases: 8. CDR3 amino acids: CASSQEGRGGWTDTQYL. Here the CDR3 DNA reads TGTGCCAGCAGCCAAGAGGGACGGGGGGGCTGGACAGATACGCAGTATTTG.

This chain links TRBV5-5 with TRBJ2-7; D call uncertain. The CDR3 loop spans 15 amino acids. V shed 3 bases and J shed 1 base, with 14 bases lying between them. Germline V gene lookup returns CDR1 SGHKS and CDR2 YYEKEE (reference sequence). CDR3: CASSYSPDGSYEQYF. CDR3 coding DNA: TGTGCCAGCAGCTATAGTCCCGACGGATCCTACGAGCAGTACTTC.

This clonotype was seen more than once but under ten times. The V gene is TRBV20-1, the J gene TRBJ2-7; the match to TRBD1 covers 9 bases. The germline gives CDR1 DFQATT, CDR2 SNEGSKA (reference sequence). Trimming cost V 5 bases and J 2 bases; bases outside gene matches: 13. This CDR3 is 16 amino acids long. Here the CDR3 DNA reads TGCAGTGCTGGTCCTCCAGAAGGACAGGGGACCTACGAGCAGTACTTC. Translated, it gives CSAGPPEGQGTYEQYF.

The chain employs TRBV5-1 and TRBJ1-2; 9 positions agree with TRBD1. With 6 bases clipped from V and 12 bases from J, the junction kept 12 bases outside the gene matches. The CDR3 runs 13 residues. Germline lookup yields CDR1 SGHRS and CDR2 YFSETQ. The CDR3: CASTQGQGKGHTF. CDR3 sequence (DNA): TGCGCCAGCACCCAGGGACAGGGAAAGGGCCACACCTTC.

This clonotype was counted a few times. The gene calls are TRBV10-3 and TRBJ2-7, with 9 nucleotides matching TRBD1. The CDR3 has 15 residues. J lost 0 bases, V lost 3 bases, and 3 bases had no gene match. Germline V gives CDR1 ENHRY, CDR2 SYGVKD. CDR3 amino acids: CAISDGTGSSYEQYF. CDR3 DNA: TGTGCCATCAGTGACGGGACAGGGTCCTCCTACGAGCAGTACTTC.

The chain uses TRBV6-1 and TRBJ1-6, with TRBD1 as a possible D gene (5 bases). CDR3 size: 14 residues. V shed 6 bases and J shed 8 bases, with 14 bases lying between them. Germline lookup yields CDR1 MNHNS and CDR2 SASEGT. The CDR3 region has the DNA TGTGCCAGCAGCCCTCAGGGTCGACATTCACCCCTCCACTTT. It translates to CASSPQGRHSPLHF.

The chain employs TRBV6-1 and TRBJ2-2; TRBD1 might be the D (5 bases). Trimming removed 6 bases from V and 5 bases from J, with 19 bases in between. Germline-derived CDR1 and CDR2 are MNHNS and SASEGT. The CDR3 is made up of 16 amino acids. CDR3 DNA sequence: TGTGCCAGCAGGCCCCAACAGGTTATGAAAACCGGGGAGCTGTTTTTT. The encoded protein is CASRPQQVMKTGELFF.

This clonotype has ten or more counts. The chain has TRBV20-1 and TRBJ2-2, with 10 bases lining up with TRBD1. CDR1 is DFQATT, CDR2 SNEGSKA, per germline (reference sequence). The V gene end was trimmed by 6 bases and the J gene end by 7 bases; junction bases not matched to a gene: 8. CDR3 length: 14 amino acids. The CDR3 coding sequence is TGCAGTGCCAAGACAGGGGGCGATAACGGGGAGCTGTTTTTT. Residues: CSAKTGGDNGELFF.

This clonotype was seen repeatedly, ten times or more. The gene calls are TRBV20-1 and TRBJ1-1; D unresolved. This CDR3 comprises 17 residues. CDR1 is DFQATT, CDR2 SNEGSKA, per germline (reference sequence). V lost 0 bases, J lost 9 bases, and 26 bases lay in between. CDR3 in amino acids: CSARDTGSAQHFPKAFF. The DNA of the CDR3 is TGCAGTGCTAGAGATACGGGGTCCGCGCAACATTTTCCAAAAGCTTTCTTT.